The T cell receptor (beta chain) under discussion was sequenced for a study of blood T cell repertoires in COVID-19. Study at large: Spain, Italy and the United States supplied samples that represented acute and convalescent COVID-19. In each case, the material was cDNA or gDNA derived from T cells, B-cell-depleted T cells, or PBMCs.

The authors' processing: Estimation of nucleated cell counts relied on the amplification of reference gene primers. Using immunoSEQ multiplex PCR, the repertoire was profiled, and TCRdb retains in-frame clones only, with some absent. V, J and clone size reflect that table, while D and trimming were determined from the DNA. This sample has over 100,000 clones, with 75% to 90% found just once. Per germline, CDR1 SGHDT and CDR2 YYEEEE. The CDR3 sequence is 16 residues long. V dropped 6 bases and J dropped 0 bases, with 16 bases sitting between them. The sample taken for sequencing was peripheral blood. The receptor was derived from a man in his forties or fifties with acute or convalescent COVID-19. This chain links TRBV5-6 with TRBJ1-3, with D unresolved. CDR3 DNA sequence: TGTGCCAGCACCTCCCTGGGCAGTAACTCTGGAAACACCATATATTTT. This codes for CASTSLGSNSGNTIYF.